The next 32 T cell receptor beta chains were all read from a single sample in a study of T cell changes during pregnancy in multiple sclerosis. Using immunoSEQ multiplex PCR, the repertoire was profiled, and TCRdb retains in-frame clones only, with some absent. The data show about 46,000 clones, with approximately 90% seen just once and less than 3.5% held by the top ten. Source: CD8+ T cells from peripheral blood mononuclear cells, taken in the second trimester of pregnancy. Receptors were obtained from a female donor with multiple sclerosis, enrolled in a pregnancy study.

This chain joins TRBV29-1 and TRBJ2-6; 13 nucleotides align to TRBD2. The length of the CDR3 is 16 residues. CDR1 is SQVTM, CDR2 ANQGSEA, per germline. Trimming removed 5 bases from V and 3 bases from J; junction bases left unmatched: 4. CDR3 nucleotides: TGCAGCGTTCAAGGACTAGCGGGGGTTGGGGCCAACGTCCTGACTTTC. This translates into CSVQGLAGVGANVLTF.

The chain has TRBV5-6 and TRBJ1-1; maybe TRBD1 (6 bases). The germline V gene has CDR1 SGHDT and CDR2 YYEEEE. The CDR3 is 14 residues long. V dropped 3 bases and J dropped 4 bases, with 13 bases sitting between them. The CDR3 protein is CASSWGRGGTEAFF. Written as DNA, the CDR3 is TGTGCCAGCAGCTGGGGGCGTGGGGGCACTGAAGCTTTCTTT.

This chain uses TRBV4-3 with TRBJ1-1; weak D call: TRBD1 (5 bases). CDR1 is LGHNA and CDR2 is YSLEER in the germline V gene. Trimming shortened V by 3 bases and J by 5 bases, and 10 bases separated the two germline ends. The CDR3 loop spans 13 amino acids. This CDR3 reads CASSHGGTTEAFF. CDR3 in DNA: TGCGCCAGCAGCCACGGGGGAACAACTGAAGCTTTCTTT.

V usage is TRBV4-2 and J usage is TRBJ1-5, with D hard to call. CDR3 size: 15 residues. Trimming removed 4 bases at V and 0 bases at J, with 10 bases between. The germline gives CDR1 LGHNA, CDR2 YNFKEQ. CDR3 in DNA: TGTGCCAGCAGCCGCCAGGAAGATAGCAATCAGCCCCAGCATTTT. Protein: CASSRQEDSNQPQHF.

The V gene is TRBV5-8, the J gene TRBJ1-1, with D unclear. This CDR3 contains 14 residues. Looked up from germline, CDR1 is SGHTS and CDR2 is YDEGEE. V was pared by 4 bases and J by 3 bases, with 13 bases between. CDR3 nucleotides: TGTGCCAGCAGCCAGCGTCCAGCTTACACTGAAGCTTTCTTT. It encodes CASSQRPAYTEAFF.

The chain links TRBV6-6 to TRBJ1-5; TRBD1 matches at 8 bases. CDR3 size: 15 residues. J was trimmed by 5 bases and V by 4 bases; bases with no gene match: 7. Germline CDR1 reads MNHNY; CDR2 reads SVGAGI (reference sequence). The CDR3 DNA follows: TGTGCCAGCAGTTTCCTCACAGGGGGATATCAGCCCCAGCATTTT. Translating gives CASSFLTGGYQPQHF.

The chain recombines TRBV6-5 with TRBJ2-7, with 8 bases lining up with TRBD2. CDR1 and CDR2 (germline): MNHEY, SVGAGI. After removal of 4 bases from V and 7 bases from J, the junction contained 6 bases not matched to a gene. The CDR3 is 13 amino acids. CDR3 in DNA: TGTGCCAGCAGTTCCCCGGGGGGGTTGGAGCAGTACTTC. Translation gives CASSSPGGLEQYF.

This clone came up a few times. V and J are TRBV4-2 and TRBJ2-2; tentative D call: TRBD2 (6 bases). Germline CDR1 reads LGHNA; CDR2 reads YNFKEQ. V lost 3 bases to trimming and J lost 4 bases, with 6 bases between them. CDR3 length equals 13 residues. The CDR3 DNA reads TGTGCCAGCAGCCAGACTAGCACCGGGGAGCTGTTTTTT. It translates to CASSQTSTGELFF.

CDR3 sequence: CASSLGGGSTGELFF. The CDR3 DNA sequence: TGTGCCAGCAGCTTAGGCGGGGGGAGCACCGGGGAGCTGTTTTTT. The chain combines TRBV7-7 with TRBJ2-2; TRBD2 agrees at 8 bases. Germline CDR1 and CDR2: SSHAT and FNYEAQ (reference sequence). V shed 1 base, J shed 4 bases, and the junction held 2 bases outside the gene matches. CDR3 length: 15 residues.

The CDR3 loop reads CASSFQGDPPYEQYF. As DNA, the CDR3 is TGTGCCAGCAGTTTCCAGGGTGATCCCCCCTACGAGCAGTACTTC. The chain carries TRBV5-4 and TRBJ2-7; weak D call: TRBD1 (5 bases). The CDR3 runs 15 residues. Trimming stripped 5 bases from V and 2 bases from J, with 17 bases between. Germline V gives CDR1 SGHNT, CDR2 YYREEE (reference sequence).

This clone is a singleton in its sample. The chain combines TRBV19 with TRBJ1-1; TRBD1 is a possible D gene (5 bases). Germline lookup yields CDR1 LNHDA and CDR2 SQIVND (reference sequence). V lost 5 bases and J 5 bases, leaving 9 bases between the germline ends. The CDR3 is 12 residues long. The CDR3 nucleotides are TGTGCCAGTAGTCCCAGGGATACTGAAGCTTTCTTT. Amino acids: CASSPRDTEAFF.

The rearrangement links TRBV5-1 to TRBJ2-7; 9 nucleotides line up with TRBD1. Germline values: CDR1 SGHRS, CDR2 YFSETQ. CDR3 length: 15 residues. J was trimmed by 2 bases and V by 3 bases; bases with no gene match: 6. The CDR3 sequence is CASSSSGTGTYEQYF. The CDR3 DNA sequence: TGCGCCAGCAGCTCATCCGGGACAGGGACCTACGAGCAGTACTTC.

The CDR3 sequence: CASTTAGEETQYF. The DNA for the CDR3 is TGTGCCAGCACCACGGCAGGGGAAGAGACCCAGTACTTC. The J gene is TRBJ2-5, the V gene TRBV9, with D tentatively TRBD1 (6 bases). V lost 6 bases and J 3 bases, leaving 12 bases between the germline ends. This CDR3 region has 13 residues. Germline V lookup: CDR1 SGDLS, CDR2 YYNGEE.

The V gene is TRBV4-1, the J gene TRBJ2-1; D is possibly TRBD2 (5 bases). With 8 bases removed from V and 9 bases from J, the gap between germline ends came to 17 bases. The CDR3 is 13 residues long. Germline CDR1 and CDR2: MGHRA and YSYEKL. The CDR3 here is CASHGESPSEQFF. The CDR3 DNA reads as TGCGCCAGCCACGGGGAGAGCCCCAGTGAGCAGTTCTTC.

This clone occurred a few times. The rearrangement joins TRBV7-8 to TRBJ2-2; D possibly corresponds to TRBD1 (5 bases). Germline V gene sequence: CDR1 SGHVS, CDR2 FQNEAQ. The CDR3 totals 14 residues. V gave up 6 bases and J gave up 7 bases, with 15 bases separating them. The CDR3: CASRSTKGVGELFF. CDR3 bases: TGTGCCAGCAGGTCCACCAAAGGGGTCGGGGAGCTGTTTTTT.

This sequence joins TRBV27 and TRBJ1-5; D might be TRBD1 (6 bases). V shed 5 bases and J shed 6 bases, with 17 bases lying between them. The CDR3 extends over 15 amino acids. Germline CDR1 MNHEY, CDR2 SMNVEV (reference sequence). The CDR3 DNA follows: TGTGCCAGCAGTACTTCCACAGGGTTCGGTCAGCCCCAGCATTTT. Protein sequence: CASSTSTGFGQPQHF.

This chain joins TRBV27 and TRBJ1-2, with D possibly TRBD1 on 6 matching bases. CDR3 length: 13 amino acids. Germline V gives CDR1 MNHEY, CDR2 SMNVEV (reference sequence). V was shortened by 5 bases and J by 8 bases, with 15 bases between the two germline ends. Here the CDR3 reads CASSPGTLGGYTF. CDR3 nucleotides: TGTGCCAGCAGTCCAGGGACACTTGGCGGCTACACCTTC.

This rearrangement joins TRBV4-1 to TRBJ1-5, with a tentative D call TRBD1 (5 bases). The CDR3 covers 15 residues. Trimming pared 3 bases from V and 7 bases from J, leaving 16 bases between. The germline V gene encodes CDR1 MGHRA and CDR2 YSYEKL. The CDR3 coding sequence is TGCGCCAGCAGCCAGGGGCCGTCTAAATCACAGCCCCAGCATTTT. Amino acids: CASSQGPSKSQPQHF.

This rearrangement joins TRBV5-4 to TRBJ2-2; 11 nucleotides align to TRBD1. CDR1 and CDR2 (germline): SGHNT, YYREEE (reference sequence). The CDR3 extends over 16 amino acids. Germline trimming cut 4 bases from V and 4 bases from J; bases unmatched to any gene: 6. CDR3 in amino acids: CASSPWTGGSTGELFF. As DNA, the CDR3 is TGTGCCAGCAGCCCATGGACAGGGGGCAGCACCGGGGAGCTGTTTTTT.

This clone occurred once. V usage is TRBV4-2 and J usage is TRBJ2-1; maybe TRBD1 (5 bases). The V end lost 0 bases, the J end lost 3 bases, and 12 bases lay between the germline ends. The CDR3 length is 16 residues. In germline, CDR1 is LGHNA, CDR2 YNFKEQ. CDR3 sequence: CASSQDDSSGYNEQFF. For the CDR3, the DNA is TGTGCCAGCAGCCAAGATGACAGTTCGGGCTACAATGAGCAGTTCTTC.

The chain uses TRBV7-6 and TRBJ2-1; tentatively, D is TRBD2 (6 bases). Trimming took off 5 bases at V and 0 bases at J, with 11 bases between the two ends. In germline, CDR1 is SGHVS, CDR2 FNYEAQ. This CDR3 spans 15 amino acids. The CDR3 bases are TGTGCCAGCAGCCATTTGACTAGCTCCTACAATGAGCAGTTCTTC. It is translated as CASSHLTSSYNEQFF. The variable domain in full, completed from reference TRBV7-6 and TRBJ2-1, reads GAGVSQSPRYKVTKRGQDVALRCDPISGHVSLYWYRQALGQGPEFLTYFNYEAQQDKSGLPNDRFSAERPEGSISTLTIQRTEQRDSAMYRCASSHLTSSYNEQFFGPGTRLTVL.

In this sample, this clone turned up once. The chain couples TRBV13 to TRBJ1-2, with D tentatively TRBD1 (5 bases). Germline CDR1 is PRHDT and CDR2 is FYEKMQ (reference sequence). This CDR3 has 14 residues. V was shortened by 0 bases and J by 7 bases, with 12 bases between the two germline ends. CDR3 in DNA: TGTGCCAGCAGCTTAGGAGGGGTTCGATTTGGCTACACCTTC. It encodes CASSLGGVRFGYTF.

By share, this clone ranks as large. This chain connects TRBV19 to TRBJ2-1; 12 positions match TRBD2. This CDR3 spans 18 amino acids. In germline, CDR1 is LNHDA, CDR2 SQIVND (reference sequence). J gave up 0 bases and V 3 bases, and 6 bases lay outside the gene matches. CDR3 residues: CASSMTLAGGSSYNEQFF. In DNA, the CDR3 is TGTGCCAGTAGTATGACACTAGCGGGGGGAAGCTCCTACAATGAGCAGTTCTTC.

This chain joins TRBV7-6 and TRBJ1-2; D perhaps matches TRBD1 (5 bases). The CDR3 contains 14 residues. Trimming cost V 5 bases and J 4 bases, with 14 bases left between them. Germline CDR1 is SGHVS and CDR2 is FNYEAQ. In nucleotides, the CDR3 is TGTGCCAGCAGCCCCCCCGGACATACCTATGGCTACACCTTC. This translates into CASSPPGHTYGYTF.

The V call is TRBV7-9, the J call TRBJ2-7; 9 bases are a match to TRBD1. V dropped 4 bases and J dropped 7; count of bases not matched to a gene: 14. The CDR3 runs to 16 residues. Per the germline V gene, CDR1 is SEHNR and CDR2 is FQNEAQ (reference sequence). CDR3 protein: CASSSGQGWDAGEQYF. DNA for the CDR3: TGTGCCAGCAGCTCGGGACAGGGATGGGACGCGGGGGAGCAGTACTTC. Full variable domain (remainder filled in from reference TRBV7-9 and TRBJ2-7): DTGVSQNPRHKITKRGQNVTFRCDPISEHNRLYWYRQTLGQGPEFLTYFQNEAQLEKSRLLSDRFSAERPKGSFSTLEIQRTEQGDSAMYLCASSSGQGWDAGEQYFGPGTRLTVT.

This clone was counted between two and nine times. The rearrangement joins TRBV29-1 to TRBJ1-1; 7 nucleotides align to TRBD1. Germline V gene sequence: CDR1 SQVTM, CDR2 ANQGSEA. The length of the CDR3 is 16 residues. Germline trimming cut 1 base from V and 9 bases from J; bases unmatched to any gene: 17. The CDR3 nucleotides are TGCAGCGTTGAAGTTGTGTTGAGGGACAGCCGCCTTCAAGCTTTCTTT. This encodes CSVEVVLRDSRLQAFF.

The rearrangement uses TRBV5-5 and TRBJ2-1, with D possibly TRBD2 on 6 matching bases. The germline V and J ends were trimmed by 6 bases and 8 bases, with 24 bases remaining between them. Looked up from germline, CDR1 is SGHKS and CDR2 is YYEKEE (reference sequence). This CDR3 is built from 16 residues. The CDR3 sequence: CASTRLLLASAHEQFF. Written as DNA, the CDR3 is TGTGCCAGCACAAGGCTGTTACTAGCCTCCGCCCATGAGCAGTTCTTC.

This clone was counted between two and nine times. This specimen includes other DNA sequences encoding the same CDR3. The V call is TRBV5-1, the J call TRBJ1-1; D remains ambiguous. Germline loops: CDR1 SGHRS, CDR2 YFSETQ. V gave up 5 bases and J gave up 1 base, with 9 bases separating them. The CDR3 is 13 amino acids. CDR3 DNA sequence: TGCGCCAGCAGGGCTGGAGGGAACACTGAAGCTTTCTTT. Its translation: CASRAGGNTEAFF.

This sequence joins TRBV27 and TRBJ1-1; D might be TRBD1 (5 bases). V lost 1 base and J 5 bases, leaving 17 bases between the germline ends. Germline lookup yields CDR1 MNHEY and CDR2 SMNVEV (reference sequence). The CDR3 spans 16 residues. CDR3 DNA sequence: TGTGCCAGCAGTTTATATCCAGGGTCGGAGTTAACTGAAGCTTTCTTT. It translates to CASSLYPGSELTEAFF.

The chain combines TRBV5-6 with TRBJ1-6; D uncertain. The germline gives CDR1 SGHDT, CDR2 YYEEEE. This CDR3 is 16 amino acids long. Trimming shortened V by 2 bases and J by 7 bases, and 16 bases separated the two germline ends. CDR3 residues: CASSLVRGRPNSPLHF. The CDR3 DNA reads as TGTGCCAGCAGCTTAGTTCGAGGAAGACCGAATTCACCCCTCCACTTT.

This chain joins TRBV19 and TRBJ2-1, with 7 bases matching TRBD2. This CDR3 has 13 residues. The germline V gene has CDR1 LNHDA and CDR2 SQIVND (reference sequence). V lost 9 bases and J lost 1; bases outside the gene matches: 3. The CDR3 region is CASRGVSYNEQFF. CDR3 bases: TGTGCCAGCCGGGGGGTTTCCTACAATGAGCAGTTCTTC.

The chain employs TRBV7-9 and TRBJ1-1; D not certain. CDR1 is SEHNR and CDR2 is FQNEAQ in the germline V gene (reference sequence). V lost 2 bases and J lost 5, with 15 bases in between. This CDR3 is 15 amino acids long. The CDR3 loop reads CASSLRSGYSTEAFF. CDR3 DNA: TGTGCCAGCAGCTTAAGGTCCGGGTATAGTACTGAAGCTTTCTTT.